This TCR beta chain emerged from a study of naive and memory T cell subsets (dated by TCRdb to 2017 to 2019). Notes on the research overall: An open-source, UMI-based TCR alpha and beta sequencing pipeline was applied to sorted naive and memory peripheral blood T cell subsets. RNA was DNase-treated and reverse transcribed with TCR constant-region primers, mostly using SuperScript III. The results of the functional CMV T cell responses matched the IgG serology results in every case.

Paper-wide results and their limitations: In both CD4 and CD8 cells, a rise in Gini index and a fall in Shannon and inverse Simpson diversity were observed from naive through CM, EM and EMRA. A clonotype was defined as a single alpha or beta chain sequence rather than as a paired alpha/beta receptor. A power law was followed by TCR abundance, with an exponent that differed between naive and memory subsets but was consistent across the three individuals. No ground truth was available to validate the repertoire findings for the naive and memory subsets. After error correction, over 90% of naive TCR sequences appeared only once, giving much steeper abundance distributions than memory subsets. RNA-based TCR counts may be affected by expression changes linked to T cell activation and differentiation.

From the second PCR step onward, the TCR alpha chain libraries and the TCR beta chain libraries were amplified separately. To determine each donor's CMV status, fresh PBMCs were stimulated overnight with CMV viral lysate, and IFNgamma production from CD4+ T cells was then assessed. Using Miltenyi beads, CD4 T cells were first positively selected, and CD8 T cells were then positively selected from the CD4-negative fraction. Cells were stained for CD3, CD4, CD8, CD45RA, CD27 and a live/dead dye and were sorted on a BD Aria II into four subsets based on CD45RA and CD27. Blood was obtained from three healthy volunteers, and the blood from each volunteer was fractionated into CD4 and CD8 T cells and subsequently into four differentiation subsets. Approximately 120 ml of peripheral blood was drawn per donor, and PBMC were isolated by Ficoll-Paque PLUS density-gradient centrifugation. After sorting, cells were lysed in RLT buffer, RNA was extracted using a Qiagen RNeasy kit, and the extracted RNA was stored at -80 degrees C.

V and J are trimmed by 1 base and 3 bases, and the gene matches miss 5 bases of the junction. CDR1 and CDR2 are read off the germline V gene as MDHEN and SYDVKM. Taken from cysteine to phenylalanine, the CDR3 has 15 residues. Just CDR3 DNA is preserved here, 45 bases in frame from base 1. This clonotype was recorded once. Its antigen is still unknown. Nothing much larger sits one base from this clone, and base qualities are not available. The library relied on UMI-ligation and nested PCR. The beta constant-region primer consisted of an equimolar mixture of two oligonucleotides that together covered TRBC1 and TRBC2. Four rounds of PCR were used to amplify ligated cDNA, with nested alpha and beta constant-region primers being used together with the SP2 primer. A single-stranded oligonucleotide containing the SP2 primer and a 12-nucleotide UMI was joined to the 3' end of the cDNA by T4 RNA ligase 1. The ligation reaction was incubated at 16°C for about 19-24 hours. To avoid over-amplification, PCR2 was usually performed as a SYBR Green qPCR and halted once a predetermined threshold was reached. All purifications after the first were performed with Agencourt AMPure XP magnetic beads. Library amounts were measured by Qubit and library quality was assessed on a TapeStation, where the main peak was expected at around 650 bp. Pooled libraries were sequenced on an Illumina MiSeq using v2 2x251 paired-end kits, and typically roughly 0.85-2 million reads were obtained per sample. Each sample was pooled at 3 to 5 nM, and roughly 5-7% PhiX was included to help cluster recognition. As for the authors' bioinformatics: FASTQ reads processed by Demultiplexor were assigned V and J genes by Decombinator through tag matching that tolerated a single base-pair mismatch. Collapsinator relied on UMIs to fix sequencing errors as well as frequency errors caused by PCR heterogeneity. CDR3Translator translated TCRs and extracted CDR3s from the conserved cysteine to the FGXG phenylalanine, flagging non-productive sequences. Gini, Shannon entropy and inverse Simpson indices were calculated on repertoires that had been subsampled to equal numbers of UMI-defined TCRs. Power-law fits to clonotype abundance distributions were performed by maximum likelihood within the linear range. Similar UMI counts, unique TCR numbers and clonal distributions were obtained with the pipeline and with MIGEC on one naive CD8 sample. Repertoires were searched for roughly 7,300 CMV-associated CDR3 sequences compiled from VDJdb and a published dataset. The raw public reads went through TCRdb reprocessing: fastp at Q25, MiXCR clone calling, in-frame beta chains kept. All rows with the same CDR3 protein become a single entry with the most common DNA and genes. These V and J calls derive from TCRdb rather than the authors' analysis. The sample table contains some 110,000 distinct CDR3 sequences; only one count was recorded for around 35% of them. 0.75% to 1% of the sample is in the top ten clones.

The rearrangement joined TRBV28 to TRBJ2-5; 7 bases in between match TRBD2. The specimen sequenced was central memory CD4+ T cells from blood. In the paper's terms, the cell subset or site label means: central memory, CD45RA- CD27+. The sequence derives from a human donor in good health. The DNA sequence is as follows: TGTGCCAGCAGTTTATCCGGGACTAAAAAAGAGACCCAGTACTTC. This codes for CASSLSGTKKETQYF.